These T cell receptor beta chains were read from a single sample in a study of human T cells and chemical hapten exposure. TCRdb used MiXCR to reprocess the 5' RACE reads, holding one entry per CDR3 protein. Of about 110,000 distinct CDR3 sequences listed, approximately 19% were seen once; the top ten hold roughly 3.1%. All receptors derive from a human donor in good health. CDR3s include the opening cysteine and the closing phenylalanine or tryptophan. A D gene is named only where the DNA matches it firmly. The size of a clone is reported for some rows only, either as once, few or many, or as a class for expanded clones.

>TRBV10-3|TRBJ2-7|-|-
TGTGCCATCAGTGCGACTAGTAACTACGAGCAGTACTTC
CAISATSNYEQYF
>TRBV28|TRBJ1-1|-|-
TGTGCCAGCAGCCGCTTCATGAACACTGAAGCTTTCTTT
CASSRFMNTEAFF
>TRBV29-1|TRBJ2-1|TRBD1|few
TGCAGCGTTAGATCAGGGGGAGTCGAGCAGTTCTTC
CSVRSGGVEQFF
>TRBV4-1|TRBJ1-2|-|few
TGCGCCAGCAGCCAATTGGGGACCCGTGGGGGTGGCTACACCTTC
CASSQLGTRGGGYTF
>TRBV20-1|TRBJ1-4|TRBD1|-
TGCAGTGCTGATCCGGGACAGGGGAGTGAAAAACTGTTTTTT
CSADPGQGSEKLFF
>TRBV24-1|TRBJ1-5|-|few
TGTGCCACCAGTGATACCAGAAGGGGTCAGCCCCAGCATTTT
CATSDTRRGQPQHF
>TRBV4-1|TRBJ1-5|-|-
TGCGCCAGCAGCCAAGCAGGGGCGTTGAATCAGCCCCAGCATTTT
CASSQAGALNQPQHF
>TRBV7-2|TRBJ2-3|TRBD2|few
TGTGCCAGCAGCTTAGGAGGGACTAGCGGGCCCACAGATACGCAGTATTTT
CASSLGGTSGPTDTQYF
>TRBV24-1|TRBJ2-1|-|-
TGTGCCACCAGTGACCGGCGGGACCTCAGCTCCTACAATGAGCAGTTCTTC
CATSDRRDLSSYNEQFF
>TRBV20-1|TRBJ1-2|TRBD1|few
TGCAGTGCTAGTGAAGACAGGGGAAGCTATGGCTACACCTTC
CSASEDRGSYGYTF
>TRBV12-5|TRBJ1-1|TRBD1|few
TGTGCTAGTGGGTCCGACAGGGGAGAAGCTTTCTTT
CASGSDRGEAFF
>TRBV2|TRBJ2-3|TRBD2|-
TGTGCCAGCAGTAAGGCGGGAGGAAGCACAGATACGCAGTATTTT
CASSKAGGSTDTQYF
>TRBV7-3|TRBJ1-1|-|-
TGTGCCAGCAGCTTATCGACAGCGAACACTGAAGCTTTCTTT
CASSLSTANTEAFF
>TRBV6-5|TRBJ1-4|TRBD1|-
TGTGCCAGCAGGAGGGGGCTCGAAGTGGCTAATGAAAAACTGTTTTTT
CASRRGLEVANEKLFF
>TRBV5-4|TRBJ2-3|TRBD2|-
TGTGCCAGCAGCTTGGCCTTCGCTAGCGGGAGGCCAGATACGCAGTATTTT
CASSLAFASGRPDTQYF
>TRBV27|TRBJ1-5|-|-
TGTGCCAGCACGACAGAGTCTAATCAGCCCCAGCATTTT
CASTTESNQPQHF
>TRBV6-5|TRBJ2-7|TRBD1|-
TGTGCCAGCAGTCGGGGAGGGACAGGGGGCTACGAGCAGTACTTC
CASSRGGTGGYEQYF
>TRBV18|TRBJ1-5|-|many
TGTGCCAGCTCACCACTCCAGGGGTATCAGCCCCAGCATTTT
CASSPLQGYQPQHF
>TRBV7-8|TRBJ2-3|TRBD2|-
TGTGCCAGCAGCTCTAATCGGGAGGCAACGCAGTATTTT
CASSSNREATQYF
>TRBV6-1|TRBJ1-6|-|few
TGTGCCAGCAGTGAAAGCAGGTTCCATCTCCACTTT
CASSESRFHLHF
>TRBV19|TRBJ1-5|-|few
TGTGCCTGCGCGCTGGGGGCAGGGAATCAGCCCCAGCATTTT
CACALGAGNQPQHF
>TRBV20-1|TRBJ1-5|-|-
TGCAGTGCTAGAGATTCCGCTCAGCCCCAGCATTTT
CSARDSAQPQHF
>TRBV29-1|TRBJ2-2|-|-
TGCAGCGCTGCGCGCAGGGGGGACACCGGGGAGCTGTTTTTT
CSAARRGDTGELFF
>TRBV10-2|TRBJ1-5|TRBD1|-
TGCGCCAGCAGTGAGACAGGGGGAAGGTCCCAGCATTTT
CASSETGGRSQHF
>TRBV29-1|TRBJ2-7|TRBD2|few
TGCAGCGTTGAGGTGACTAGCGGGAGCGAGCAGTACTTC
CSVEVTSGSEQYF
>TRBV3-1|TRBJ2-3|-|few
TGTGCCAGCAGCCCCCGGACAGCCGGGGTGGATACGCAGTATTTT
CASSPRTAGVDTQYF
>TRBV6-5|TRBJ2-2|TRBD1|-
TGTGCCAGCAGTCCCCTCCAGGGGGCCCACGGGGAGCTGTTTTTT
CASSPLQGAHGELFF
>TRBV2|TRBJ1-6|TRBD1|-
TGTGCCCGCTCTAGGGGGCGCGTGGATTCACCCCTCCACTTT
CARSRGRVDSPLHF
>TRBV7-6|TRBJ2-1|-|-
TGTGCCAGCAGCTTAACTAGTAGGAATGAGCAGTTCTTC
CASSLTSRNEQFF
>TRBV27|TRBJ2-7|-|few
TGTGCCAGCGGGCCCCCGTCCCTCGAGCAGTACTTC
CASGPPSLEQYF
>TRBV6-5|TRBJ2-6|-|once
TGTGCCAGCAGTTACCGGGGGCTGTCTGGGGCCAACGTCCTGACTTTC
CASSYRGLSGANVLTF
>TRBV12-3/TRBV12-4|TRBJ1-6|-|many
TGTGCCAGCAGTTTCACCTATAATTCACCCCTCCACTTT
CASSFTYNSPLHF
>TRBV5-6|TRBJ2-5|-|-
TGTGCCAGCGAGAAAGGGGAGACCCAGTACTTC
CASEKGETQYF
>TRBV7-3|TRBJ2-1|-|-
TGTGCCAGCAGCCCAGGGGGAGGGGAGCAGTTCTTC
CASSPGGGEQFF
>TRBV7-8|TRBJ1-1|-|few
TGTGCCAGCAGCTTAGCTGGACCGACGAACACTGAAGCTTTCTTT
CASSLAGPTNTEAFF
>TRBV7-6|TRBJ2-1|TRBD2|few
TGTGCCAGCAGTATGGGACTAGCGGGAGCGGATGAGCAGTTCTTC
CASSMGLAGADEQFF
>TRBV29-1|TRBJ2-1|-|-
TGCAGCGTTGGGGGTGGTAGCGGTAGCTCCTACAATGAGCAGTTCTTC
CSVGGGSGSSYNEQFF
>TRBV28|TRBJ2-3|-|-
TGTGCCAGCAGTTTAGGAGGTACGCAGTATTTT
CASSLGGTQYF
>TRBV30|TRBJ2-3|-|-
TGTGCCTGGAGTGGGGGAGCGATCGGGACAGATACGCAGTATTTT
CAWSGGAIGTDTQYF
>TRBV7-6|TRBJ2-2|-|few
TGTGCCAGCAGCTTGCTCTTGGGGCTAGCTACCGGGGAGCTGTTTTTT
CASSLLLGLATGELFF
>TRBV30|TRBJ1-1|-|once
TGTGCCTGGAGTGTAAGGGGGGGCGTCGCTGAAGCTTTCTTT
CAWSVRGGVAEAFF
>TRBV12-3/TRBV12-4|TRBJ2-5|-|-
TGTGCCAGCAGTTTTCGGTCTGGGGGAGAGACCCAGTACTTC
CASSFRSGGETQYF
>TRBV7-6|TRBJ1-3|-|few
TGTGCCAGCAGCGGGGGGCCTGGAAACACCATATATTTT
CASSGGPGNTIYF
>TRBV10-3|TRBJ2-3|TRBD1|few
TGTGCCATCAGTCGACAACCGGGACAGGGACCAGATACGCAGTATTTT
CAISRQPGQGPDTQYF
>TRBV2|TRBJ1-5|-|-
TGTGCCAGCAGTGATGGGGGAGCGGGTCAGCCCCAGCATTTT
CASSDGGAGQPQHF
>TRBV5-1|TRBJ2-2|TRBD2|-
TGCGCCAGCAGCGTGCCCGGGACTAAGAACGGTGGGGAGCTGTTTTTT
CASSVPGTKNGGELFF
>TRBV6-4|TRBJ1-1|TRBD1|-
TGTGCCAGCAGCCGGGACAGGTTTGGGGAAGCTTTCTTT
CASSRDRFGEAFF
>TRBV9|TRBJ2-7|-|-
TGTGCCAGCAGCGTAGCAGGGTCCTACGAGCAGTACTTC
CASSVAGSYEQYF
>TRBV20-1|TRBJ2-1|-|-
TGCAGTGCCCATTCCAACTCGGACTACAATGAGCAGTTCTTC
CSAHSNSDYNEQFF